This T cell receptor beta chain was recovered during a study of PD-1 blockade in classical Hodgkin lymphoma. Points on this clone: The target antigen is unknown.

Points from the study as a whole: TCR diversity in CD4+, not CD8+, cells rose significantly by C4D1. Possible causes of repertoire differences, disease activity or prior therapy, remain undefined. Nivolumab initiation under 1 year post-ASCT meant exclusion. Complete responders entered with baseline diversity on par with newly diagnosed patients, the results showed.

This CDR3 comprises 13 residues. Trimming cost V 7 bases and J 1 base, with 11 bases left between them. Germline V gene data show CDR1 as MNHNS and CDR2 as SASEGT. Exposure to brentuximab vedotin varied, and each patient had relapsed following autologous stem cell transplantation. Clones were sequenced by immunoSEQ multiplex PCR, and TCRdb holds only the in-frame ones, with some missing. The sample yields roughly 40,000 clones, over 70% seen once. This receptor was identified in a human donor with classical Hodgkin lymphoma. This specimen consisted of peripheral blood mononuclear cells (PBMCs), obtained at baseline. The V and J genes are TRBV6-1 and TRBJ2-7, with a possible D match to TRBD1 (6 bases). The CDR3, as DNA: TGTGCCAGCACTTTCCAGGGGTCCTACGAGCAGTACTTC. It translates to CASTFQGSYEQYF.